There are a few counts of the clone carrying this T cell receptor beta chain. Antigen unknown. The data are from a study of human T cells and chemical hapten exposure. Turning to the study itself: Per-sample TCR yields varied mainly from small pooled library volume differences.

Study processing details: Sampled TCR counts reached a median of roughly 100,000 per sample, with values ranging from 23,224 to 690,600. Using its own MiXCR run on the 5' RACE reads, TCRdb lists one record per CDR3 protein. Here the V and J calls rest on TCRdb's processing, not on the authors' analysis. The profile covers under 150,000 distinct CDR3 sequences, with 15% to 20% appearing a single time and around 2.7% taken by the ten largest. The V gene lost 2 bases and the J gene lost 9 bases, with 11 bases spanning the gap. Germline CDR1 is MNHEY and CDR2 is SVGAGI. The length of the CDR3 is 14 residues. Whole blood, unfractionated, served as the material for total RNA extraction. Notes on the study in general: TCRs at a frequency above 1 in 1000 stayed unchanged with DPC sensitization.

The TCR sequence derives from a human donor in good health. The V call is TRBV6-5, the J call TRBJ1-6; weak D call: TRBD1 (6 bases). The DNA for the CDR3 is TGTGCCAGCAGTTACGTGGCGGGGGCTTCACCCCTCCACTTT. Encoded protein: CASSYVAGASPLHF.